Here is one TCR beta chain with its context. Antigen: not known. This specimen includes other DNA sequences encoding the same CDR3. The data were obtained in a study of shared clonotypes between healthy human individuals. The assay was carried out at the deep level. How the authors handled the data: ImmunoSEQ sequences covered only the junction and lacked quality scores; filtering therefore differed. Generated by immunoSEQ multiplex PCR, the TCRdb table keeps only in-frame clones and is missing some. V, J and clone size were drawn from that table, and D and trimming were deduced from the DNA. The table shows about 1.4 million clones, with around 95% occurring only once. Points from the study as a whole: Unshared clonotypes carried lower generation probabilities than those common to all four donors. Represented diversity (both genetic and exposure-history) was limited by the small number of donors.

The CDR3 totals 13 residues. Trimming took 4 bases from V and 6 from J, leaving 11 bases between them. Germline CDR1 and CDR2: SGHRS and YFSETQ. The chain couples TRBV5-1 to TRBJ2-1; TRBD2 is a possible D gene (6 bases). This sequence originates from a man younger than 40 in good health. The sample consisted of naive CD4+ T cells sorted from blood. As to subset: CD45RA+ positively selected. CDR3: CASSLGGSNEQFF. As DNA, the CDR3 is TGCGCCAGCAGCCTGGGGGGTTCCAATGAGCAGTTCTTC.